This is a list of T cell receptor beta chains from one sample in a study of blood T cell repertoires in COVID-19. Clones were sequenced by immunoSEQ multiplex PCR, and TCRdb holds only the in-frame ones, with some missing. The data hold fewer than 400,000 clones, with roughly 86% observed a single time. The sample was peripheral blood. These receptor sequences come from a human donor in a cohort sampled during active COVID-19. Both conserved end residues are part of each CDR3. Each record gives: D gene, V gene, CDR3 length, clone size, J gene, CDR3 protein, CDR3 DNA. A D gene is named only where the DNA matches it firmly. Size is omitted from some rows. Given values are once, few, many or a class for expanded clones.

.	TRBV7-9	15	.	TRBJ2-6	CASSRGLPGANVLTF	TGTGCCAGCAGCCGCGGACTCCCTGGGGCCAACGTCCTGACTTTC
.	TRBV11-2	15	.	TRBJ1-6	CASSLGSARASPLHF	TGTGCCAGCAGCTTAGGGTCGGCCAGGGCTTCACCCCTCCACTTT
.	TRBV2	11	.	TRBJ2-5	CASSLLETQYF	TGTGCCAGCAGTCTGTTAGAGACCCAGTACTTC
TRBD2	TRBV7-2	17	.	TRBJ2-1	CASSLVSTSGGLNEQFF	TGTGCCAGCAGCTTAGTCTCCACTAGCGGGGGCCTTAATGAGCAGTTCTTC
TRBD2	TRBV5-1	16	.	TRBJ2-3	CASSLELAGETDTQYF	TGCGCCAGCAGCTTGGAACTAGCGGGAGAAACAGATACGCAGTATTTT
.	TRBV29-1	13	.	TRBJ1-4	CSVGGAPNEKLFF	TGCAGCGTTGGGGGCGCTCCGAATGAAAAACTGTTTTTT
.	TRBV27	15	.	TRBJ1-5	CASSFGRGTNQPQHF	TGTGCCAGCAGTTTCGGCAGGGGTACAAATCAGCCCCAGCATTTT
.	TRBV5-1	14	.	TRBJ2-7	CASSLTDYSYEQYF	TGCGCCAGCAGCCTAACGGACTACTCCTACGAGCAGTACTTC
.	TRBV7-2	13	.	TRBJ2-7	CASSLAKGDEQYF	TGTGCCAGCAGCTTAGCAAAGGGGGACGAGCAGTACTTC
TRBD1	TRBV7-8	16	.	TRBJ1-5	CASSSTGTGTGQPQHF	TGTGCCAGCAGCTCGACCGGGACAGGGACGGGTCAGCCCCAGCATTTT
.	TRBV3-1/TRBV3-2	14	.	TRBJ2-3	CASSPGLSTDTQYF	TGTGCCAGCAGCCCGGGACTCTCCACAGATACGCAGTATTTT
TRBD1	TRBV28	15	.	TRBJ2-2	CASSEDRVNTGELFF	TGTGCCAGCAGTGAAGACAGGGTGAACACCGGGGAGCTGTTTTTT
.	TRBV19	14	.	TRBJ1-1	CASSSGLQNTEAFF	TGTGCCAGTAGTTCGGGACTCCAGAACACTGAAGCTTTCTTT
TRBD1	TRBV28	13	.	TRBJ1-2	CASRETGKGGYTF	TGTGCCAGCAGAGAGACAGGGAAGGGTGGCTACACCTTC
TRBD1	TRBV19	14	.	TRBJ1-1	CASSLDRGRTEAFF	TGTGCCAGTAGTCTGGACAGGGGGAGGACTGAAGCTTTCTTT
TRBD1	TRBV5-1	12	.	TRBJ2-7	CASYQGAGEQYF	TGCGCCAGCTACCAGGGGGCTGGCGAGCAGTACTTC
TRBD2	TRBV15	15	once	TRBJ2-3	CATSRDPSGTDTQYF	TGTGCCACCAGCAGAGATCCTAGCGGTACAGATACGCAGTATTTT
.	TRBV2	13	.	TRBJ2-1	CASSELAGNEQFF	TGTGCCAGCAGTGAGCTCGCGGGGAATGAGCAGTTCTTC
.	TRBV6-1	14	once	TRBJ2-7	CASSEFQGSNEQYF	TGTGCCAGCAGTGAATTCCAGGGCAGTAACGAGCAGTACTTC
TRBD2	TRBV30	13	.	TRBJ2-1	CAWQPGLEAEQFF	TGTGCCTGGCAACCGGGACTAGAGGCTGAGCAGTTCTTC
TRBD1	TRBV6-5	14	.	TRBJ1-1	CASSGWAGGSEAFF	TGTGCCAGCAGCGGGTGGGCAGGGGGCTCTGAAGCTTTCTTT
.	TRBV11-3	13	.	TRBJ2-7	CASSLTGTYEQYF	TGTGCCAGCAGCTTGACCGGGACCTACGAGCAGTACTTC
.	TRBV10-3	15	.	TRBJ1-2	CAISESPGENYGYTF	TGTGCCATCAGTGAGTCACCCGGAGAGAACTATGGCTACACCTTC
TRBD1	TRBV5-1	14	.	TRBJ2-3	CASSTGTVGDTQYF	TGCGCCAGCAGTACCGGGACAGTAGGGGATACGCAGTATTTT
.	TRBV6-5	13	.	TRBJ1-5	CASSRQSNQPQHF	TGTGCCAGCAGCCGACAGAGCAATCAGCCCCAGCATTTT
TRBD2	TRBV19	14	once	TRBJ2-7	CASSKLAGGGEQYF	TGTGCCAGTAGCAAACTAGCGGGAGGAGGCGAGCAGTACTTC
.	TRBV2	16	.	TRBJ1-3	CASSAIQGTSGNTIYF	TGTGCCAGCAGTGCGATACAGGGTACCTCTGGAAACACCATATATTTT
.	TRBV5-6	13	.	TRBJ1-2	CASSLGGDYGYTF	TGTGCCAGCAGCCTCGGGGGGGACTATGGCTACACCTTC
TRBD1	TRBV3-1/TRBV3-2	14	.	TRBJ1-4	CASSRDRVDEKLFF	TGTGCCAGCAGCCGGGACAGGGTAGATGAAAAACTGTTTTTT
.	TRBV19	17	once	TRBJ2-1	CASSTSRLRKTYNEQFF	TGTGCCAGTAGTACCTCCCGACTGAGAAAGACCTACAATGAGCAGTTCTTC
TRBD1	TRBV14	12	.	TRBJ2-7	CASSGDSYEQYF	TGTGCCAGCAGCGGGGACAGTTACGAGCAGTACTTC
.	TRBV7-9	14	once	TRBJ2-5	CASSLSVVQETQYF	TGTGCCAGCAGCTTGAGCGTCGTCCAAGAGACCCAGTACTTC
.	TRBV5-4	12	once	TRBJ1-4	CASSFEDEKLFF	TGTGCCAGCAGCTTTGAGGATGAAAAACTGTTTTTT
TRBD1	TRBV19	15	.	TRBJ2-3	CASSSGTDLTDTQYF	TGTGCCAGTAGTTCCGGGACAGATCTCACAGATACGCAGTATTTT
.	TRBV11-2	16	.	TRBJ1-5	CASSLGTVNSNQPQHF	TGTGCCAGCAGCTTAGGGACAGTTAATAGCAATCAGCCCCAGCATTTT
TRBD1	TRBV2	13	few	TRBJ1-4	CASRIQGFEKLFF	TGTGCCAGCAGGATACAGGGGTTTGAAAAACTGTTTTTT
.	TRBV5-6	13	.	TRBJ2-5	CASSLDIQETQYF	TGTGCCAGCAGCCTGGACATACAAGAGACCCAGTACTTC
.	TRBV18	14	.	TRBJ1-1	CASSPGELGTEAFF	TGTGCCAGCTCACCAGGGGAGTTGGGCACTGAAGCTTTCTTT
.	TRBV14	14	.	TRBJ1-1	CASSHPGQRYEAFF	TGTGCCAGCAGCCACCCGGGACAAAGATATGAAGCTTTCTTT
.	TRBV11-2	14	once	TRBJ2-1	CASSINTGDGEQFF	TGTGCCAGCAGCATCAACACGGGGGACGGGGAGCAGTTCTTC
TRBD1	TRBV30	14	.	TRBJ2-7	CAWRGTGSSYEQYF	TGTGCCTGGAGGGGGACAGGGTCCTCCTACGAGCAGTACTTC
.	TRBV30	13	.	TRBJ2-5	CAWGGGVSETQYF	TGTGCCTGGGGGGGCGGGGTCTCGGAGACCCAGTACTTC
TRBD2	TRBV19	15	.	TRBJ2-1	CASSISAGGDNEQFF	TGTGCCAGTAGTATTTCTGCGGGGGGAGACAATGAGCAGTTCTTC
.	TRBV4-2	15	.	TRBJ1-6	CASSQRDGGNSPLHF	TGTGCCAGCAGCCAACGGGACGGAGGGAATTCACCCCTCCACTTT
.	TRBV30	14	few	TRBJ1-3	CAWSLGSSGNTIYF	TGTGCCTGGAGTCTGGGCTCCTCTGGAAACACCATATATTTT
.	TRBV5-1	15	.	TRBJ2-7	CASSLTSQETYEQYF	TGCGCCAGCAGCCTCACCTCACAGGAGACCTACGAGCAGTACTTC
TRBD1	TRBV2	19	.	TRBJ2-3	CASSGPGTGPLASTDTQYF	TGTGCCAGCAGTGGTCCCGGGACAGGGCCTTTAGCTAGCACAGATACGCAGTATTTT
.	TRBV3-1/TRBV3-2	14	.	TRBJ1-3	CASSPSGPGNTIYF	TGTGCCAGCAGCCCTAGTGGCCCTGGAAACACCATATATTTT
.	TRBV3-1/TRBV3-2	15	.	TRBJ2-6	CASSLGQPGANVLTF	TGTGCCAGCAGCCTAGGACAGCCTGGGGCCAACGTCCTGACTTTC
.	TRBV2	15	.	TRBJ2-7	CASSEFRNPVYEQYF	TGTGCCAGCAGTGAGTTCAGGAACCCGGTCTACGAGCAGTACTTC
TRBD2	TRBV5-3	16	.	TRBJ2-7	CARSVDGRAGDYEQYF	TGTGCCAGAAGCGTAGACGGGAGGGCCGGGGACTACGAGCAGTACTTC
TRBD1	TRBV19	15	.	TRBJ2-5	CASSPGTGPRETQYF	TGTGCCAGTAGTCCCGGGACAGGGCCACGAGAGACCCAGTACTTC
TRBD2	TRBV19	17	.	TRBJ2-2	CASKRTGTRGNTGELFF	TGTGCCAGTAAGCGTACGGGGACTAGAGGGAACACCGGGGAGCTGTTTTTT